This TCR beta chain was captured by sequencing in a study of blood T cell repertoires in COVID-19. Across the study: Samples taken during acute and convalescent COVID-19 were collected in the United States, Italy and Spain. Sources were T cells, B-cell-depleted T cells, or PBMCs; the material itself was cDNA or gDNA.

Authors' methods: Scientists estimated how many nucleated cells there were by amplifying reference gene primers. Using immunoSEQ multiplex PCR, the repertoire was profiled, and TCRdb retains in-frame clones only, with some absent. Clone size and the V and J calls come from that table; the DNA yielded D and trimming. The sample has about 230,000 clones; approximately 84% are singletons. The germline gives CDR1 SGHRS, CDR2 YFSETQ. CDR3 length: 16 amino acids. V lost 4 bases, J lost 6 bases, and 11 bases stayed unmatched. At least ten counts were recorded for this clone. The source of this sequence is a woman aged 80 or over with acute or convalescent COVID-19. Sequencing was carried out using peripheral blood. V gene TRBV5-1 combines with J gene TRBJ2-5, with 11 bases that match TRBD2. CDR3 amino acids: CASSLLSGGAEKTQYF. CDR3 DNA: TGCGCCAGCAGCCTCCTTAGCGGGGGGGCCGAAAAGACCCAGTACTTC.